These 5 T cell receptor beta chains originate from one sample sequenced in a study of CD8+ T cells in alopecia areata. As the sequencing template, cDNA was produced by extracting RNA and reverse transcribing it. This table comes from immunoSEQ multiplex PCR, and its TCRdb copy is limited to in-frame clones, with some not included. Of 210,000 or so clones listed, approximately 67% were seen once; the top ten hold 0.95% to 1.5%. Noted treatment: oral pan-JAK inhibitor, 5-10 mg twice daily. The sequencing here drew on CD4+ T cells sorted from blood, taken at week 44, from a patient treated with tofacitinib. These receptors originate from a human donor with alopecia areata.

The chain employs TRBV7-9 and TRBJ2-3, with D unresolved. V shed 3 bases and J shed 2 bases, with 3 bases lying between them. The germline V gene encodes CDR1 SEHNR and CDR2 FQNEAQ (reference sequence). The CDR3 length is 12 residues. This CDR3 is CASSFLTDTQYF. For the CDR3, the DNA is TGTGCCAGCAGCTTCCTCACAGATACGCAGTATTTT.

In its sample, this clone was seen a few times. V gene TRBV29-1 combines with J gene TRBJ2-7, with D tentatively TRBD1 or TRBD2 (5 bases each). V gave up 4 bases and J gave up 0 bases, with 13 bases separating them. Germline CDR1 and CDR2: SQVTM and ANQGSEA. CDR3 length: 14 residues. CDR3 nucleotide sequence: TGCAGCGTTGGAGGGGAGTCCTTCTCCTACGAGCAGTACTTC. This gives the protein CSVGGESFSYEQYF.

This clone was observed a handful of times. CDR3 loop: CASSGQGGDYGYTF. The CDR3 bases are TGTGCCAGCAGCGGACAGGGAGGCGACTATGGCTACACCTTC. This chain links TRBV2 with TRBJ1-2; 8 nucleotides align to TRBD1. This CDR3 is 14 amino acids long. Germline V gene data show CDR1 as SNHLY and CDR2 as FYNNEI. J lost 3 bases, V lost 6 bases, and 6 bases had no gene match.

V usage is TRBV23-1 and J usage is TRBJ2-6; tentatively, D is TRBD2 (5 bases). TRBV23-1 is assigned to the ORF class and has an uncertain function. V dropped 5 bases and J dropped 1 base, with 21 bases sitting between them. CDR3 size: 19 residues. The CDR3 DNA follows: TGCGCCAGCAGTAATACCGGGGAGCCCTTGTGGTCTGGGGCCAACGTCCTGACTTTC. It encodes CASSNTGEPLWSGANVLTF.

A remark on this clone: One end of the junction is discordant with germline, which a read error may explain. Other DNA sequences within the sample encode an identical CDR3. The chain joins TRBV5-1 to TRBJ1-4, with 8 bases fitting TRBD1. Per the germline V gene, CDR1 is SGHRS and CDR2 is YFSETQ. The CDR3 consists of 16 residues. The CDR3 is CASNPGGRSINEKLFF. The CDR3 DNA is TGCGCCAGCAACCCAGGGGGCCGTTCGATTAATGAAAAACTATTTTTT.